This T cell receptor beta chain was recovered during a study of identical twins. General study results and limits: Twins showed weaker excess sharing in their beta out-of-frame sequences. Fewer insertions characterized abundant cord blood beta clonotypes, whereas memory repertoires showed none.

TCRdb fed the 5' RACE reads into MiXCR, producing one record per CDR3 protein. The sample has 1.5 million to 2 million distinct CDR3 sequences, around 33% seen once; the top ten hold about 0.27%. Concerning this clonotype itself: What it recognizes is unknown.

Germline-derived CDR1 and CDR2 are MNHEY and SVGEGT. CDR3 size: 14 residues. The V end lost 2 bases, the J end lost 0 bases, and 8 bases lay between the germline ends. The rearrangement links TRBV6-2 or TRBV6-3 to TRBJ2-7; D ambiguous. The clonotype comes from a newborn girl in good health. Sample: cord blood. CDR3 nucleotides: TGTGCCAGCAGTTACCTTCGGGTCTCCTACGAGCAGTACTTC. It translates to CASSYLRVSYEQYF.